The text below deals with one TCR beta chain. Its antigen is unidentified. Per germline, CDR1 MNHEY and CDR2 SMNVEV (reference sequence). CDR3 length equals 14 residues. The ends lost 5 bases at V and 3 bases at J; junction bases unmatched: 6. These data originate in a study of graft-versus-host responses after intestinal transplantation. The overall study: Isolated intestinal, liver-intestinal, or multivisceral transplants were what recipients had. Tacrolimus plus steroids were given to all recipients for 3 to 4 years, preceded by anti-thymocyte globulin induction. Study-wide results and caveats: Detection of GvH clones occurred in recipient marrow, and some had their first appearance in ileum or blood.

Repertoires were generated with immunoSEQ multiplex PCR, while TCRdb's copy carries only in-frame clones and drops some. The data contain 62,000 or so clones, 85% to 95% of them seen just once; the ten biggest clones take up about 1.8%. This sequence originates from a human donor who was the organ donor for an intestinal transplant. The J gene is TRBJ1-1, the V gene TRBV27, with 7 bases fitting TRBD1. The material sequenced was unstimulated CD8+ T cells sorted from spleen or lymph node cells, taken before transplant. CDR3 in amino acids: CASSTTTGDTEAFF. The CDR3 region has the DNA TGTGCCAGCAGTACCACAACAGGGGACACTGAAGCTTTCTTT.